This T cell receptor (beta chain) was sequenced for a study of blood T cell repertoires in COVID-19. As for the study in general: Italy, Spain and the United States were the sources of the convalescent and acute COVID-19 samples. Nucleic acid was either cDNA or gDNA, and it came from T cells, B-cell-depleted T cells, or PBMCs.

Sequencing used immunoSEQ multiplex PCR; TCRdb keeps in-frame clones, though not all of them. The repertoire holds 70,000 or so clones, with 85% to 90% as singletons. This CDR3 comprises 12 residues. Per germline, CDR1 SQVTM and CDR2 ANQGSEA. The V end was cut by 3 bases, the J end by 2 bases, with 4 bases between. The source is a man between 60 and 75 years old with acute or convalescent COVID-19. The genes are TRBV29-1 and TRBJ2-2, with D unclear. Sequenced material: peripheral blood. The CDR3: CSVDRNTGELFF. The CDR3, as DNA: TGCAGCGTTGACAGAAACACCGGGGAGCTGTTTTTT.